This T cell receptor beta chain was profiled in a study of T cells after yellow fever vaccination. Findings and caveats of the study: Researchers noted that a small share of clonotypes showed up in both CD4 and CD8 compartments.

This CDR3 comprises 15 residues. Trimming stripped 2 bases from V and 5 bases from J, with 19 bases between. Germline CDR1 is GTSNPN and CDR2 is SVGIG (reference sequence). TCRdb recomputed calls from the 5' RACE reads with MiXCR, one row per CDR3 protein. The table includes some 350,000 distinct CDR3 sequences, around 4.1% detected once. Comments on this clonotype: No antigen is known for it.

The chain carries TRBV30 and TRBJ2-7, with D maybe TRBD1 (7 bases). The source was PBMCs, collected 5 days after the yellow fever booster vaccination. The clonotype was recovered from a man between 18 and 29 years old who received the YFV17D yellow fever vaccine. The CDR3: CAWSHGGTVVHEQYF. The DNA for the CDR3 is TGTGCCTGGAGTCACGGCGGGACAGTTGTTCACGAGCAGTACTTC. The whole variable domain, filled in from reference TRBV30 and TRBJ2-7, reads SQTIHQWPATLVQPVGSPLSLECTVEGTSNPNLYWYRQAAGRGLQLLFYSVGIGQISSEVPQNLSASRPQDRQFILSSKKLLLSDSGFYLCAWSHGGTVVHEQYFGPGTRLTVT.